What follows are 26 T cell receptor beta chains derived from one specimen sequenced in a study of T cells in Graves' hyperthyroidism and ophthalmopathy. Using RNA transcripts as the source, TCR beta CDR3 regions were amplified. Researchers ran a first-round RT-PCR on the TCR CDR3 using the HTBI primer set. TCRdb used MiXCR to reprocess the multiplex PCR reads, holding one entry per CDR3 protein. Of around 300,000 distinct CDR3 sequences in the sample, roughly 13% were seen once. The specimen sequenced was blood. These receptors all come from a middle-aged woman with Graves' ophthalmopathy.

This clonotype was seen many times. V usage is TRBV27 and J usage is TRBJ2-7; 14 bases map to TRBD2. Germline CDR1 is MNHEY and CDR2 is SMNVEV (reference sequence). V was clipped by 7 bases and J by 1 base; unmatched bases: 12. This CDR3 is 18 amino acids long. CDR3 coding DNA: TGTGCCAGCACCTCCCGAGGGACTAGCGGGGGCAATTCCTACGAGCAGTACTTC. Protein product: CASTSRGTSGGNSYEQYF.

A note on this clonotype: It may be a read error: a sequence one base away is much more abundant. The genes are TRBV10-1 and TRBJ2-7; 9 nucleotides line up with TRBD1. CDR1 and CDR2 (germline): WNHNN, SYGVQD (reference sequence). There are 15 residues in the CDR3. The CDR3 sequence: CASGESGDRAYEQYF. Written as DNA, the CDR3 is TGCGCCAGCGGTGAGTCGGGGGACAGGGCGTACGAGCAGTACTTC.

This clonotype has a count of ten or more. The chain carries TRBV10-3 and TRBJ1-1, with unresolved D. This CDR3 contains 13 residues. V was clipped by 6 bases and J by 3 bases, with 11 bases between them. CDR1 and CDR2 from the germline V gene are ENHRY and SYGVKD. Written as DNA, the CDR3 is TGTGCCATCAGGGGCAGGTGGGACACTGAAGCTTTCTTT. Residues: CAIRGRWDTEAFF.

This clonotype was seen only a few times. The chain carries TRBV9 and TRBJ2-5; 7 nucleotides match TRBD2. This CDR3 has 15 amino acids. In germline, CDR1 is SGDLS, CDR2 YYNGEE. The V and J ends lost 0 bases and 5 bases, in that order; junction bases with no gene match: 7. The CDR3 spells CASSVDVTSRETQYF. For the CDR3, the DNA is TGTGCCAGCAGCGTAGATGTGACTAGCAGGGAGACCCAGTACTTC.

J is TRBJ1-2 and V is TRBV3-1; no reliable D call. V gave up 1 base and J gave up 0 bases, with 9 bases separating them. The length of the CDR3 is 15 residues. From germline, CDR1 is LGHDT and CDR2 YNNKEL (reference sequence). The CDR3 region is CASSQVPAANYGYTF. For the CDR3, the DNA is TGTGCCAGCAGCCAAGTGCCGGCTGCTAACTATGGCTACACCTTC.

This chain uses TRBV24-1 with TRBJ2-1; 10 bases map to TRBD2. The CDR3 is 17 residues long. The germline V gene encodes CDR1 KGHDR and CDR2 SFDVKD. Trimming took 6 bases from V and 8 from J; bases not matched to a gene: 15. The CDR3 DNA reads TGTGCCACCAGTTCCCGGACTAGCGGAAATCGACCCCATGAGCAGTTCTTC. This translates into CATSSRTSGNRPHEQFF.

This clonotype has more than one count but fewer than ten. CDR3 DNA: TGCAGCGTTGAACGTACGGCTAACTATGGCTACACCTTC. Translating gives CSVERTANYGYTF. The chain carries TRBV29-1 and TRBJ1-2, with unresolved D. This CDR3 has 13 residues. Germline V CDR1 and CDR2: SQVTM, ANQGSEA. V dropped 2 bases and J dropped 0 bases, with 7 bases sitting between them.

This clonotype was picked up many times. This chain links TRBV20-1 with TRBJ2-1, with TRBD1 identical over 8 bases. Per the germline V gene, CDR1 is DFQATT and CDR2 is SNEGSKA (reference sequence). V gave up 3 bases and J gave up 3 bases; unmatched junction bases: 4. This CDR3 is 14 amino acids long. The chain's CDR3 is CSARDRVLYNEQFF. The CDR3 DNA is TGCAGTGCTAGGGACAGGGTACTCTACAATGAGCAGTTCTTC.

This chain uses TRBV20-1 with TRBJ1-3, with D uncertain. Trimming took off 1 base at V and 0 bases at J, with 10 bases between the two ends. The CDR3 has 15 residues. Germline CDR1 is DFQATT and CDR2 is SNEGSKA (reference sequence). CDR3 loop: CSARVAGRSGNTIYF. The CDR3, as DNA: TGCAGTGCTAGAGTGGCAGGCCGCTCTGGAAACACCATATATTTT.

The table lists this clonotype with a few counts. The chain employs TRBV19 and TRBJ1-3; D unresolved. Germline V gene lookup returns CDR1 LNHDA and CDR2 SQIVND (reference sequence). The CDR3 is 12 amino acids. Trimming cost V 4 bases and J 6 bases, with 7 bases left between them. CDR3 in DNA: TGTGCCAGTAGTAGAACTGAAAACACCATATATTTT. Protein sequence: CASSRTENTIYF.

This clonotype was seen many times. The chain carries TRBV29-1 and TRBJ2-3; D unresolved. V lost 7 bases and J lost 1, with 9 bases in between. The CDR3 runs to 12 residues. The germline V gene has CDR1 SQVTM and CDR2 ANQGSEA. CDR3 amino acids: CSATFRTDTQYF. CDR3 nucleotide sequence: TGCAGCGCAACTTTTCGCACAGATACGCAGTATTTT.

V gene TRBV20-1 combines with J gene TRBJ2-3; 10 positions match TRBD1. Germline loops: CDR1 DFQATT, CDR2 SNEGSKA (reference sequence). CDR3 length: 12 residues. V shed 5 bases and J 10 bases; nucleotides not matched to a gene: 6. CDR3 residues: CSAGTGEVSQYF. In DNA form, the CDR3 reads TGCAGTGCTGGGACAGGGGAGGTGTCGCAGTATTTT.

This clonotype was counted many times. The chain combines TRBV20-1 with TRBJ2-1; 13 bases map to TRBD2. Germline V gene sequence: CDR1 DFQATT, CDR2 SNEGSKA (reference sequence). Trimming at V came to 0 bases and at J to 3 bases, leaving 11 bases not matched to a gene. This CDR3 comprises 19 residues. The DNA of the CDR3 is TGCAGTGCTAGAGAACGAGCGACTAGCGGGGGGTACCTCTACAATGAGCAGTTCTTC. This gives the protein CSARERATSGGYLYNEQFF.

This clonotype was observed many times. This chain uses TRBV7-9 with TRBJ2-7; 7 bases map to TRBD1. From germline, CDR1 is SEHNR and CDR2 FQNEAQ (reference sequence). CDR3 length: 13 residues. The junction had 4 bases not matched to a gene; V was cut back by 5 bases and J by 3 bases. CDR3 loop: CASSRQGYYEQYF. The CDR3 DNA reads TGTGCCAGCAGCCGACAGGGCTACTACGAGCAGTACTTC.

In its sample, this clonotype was seen many times. This chain joins TRBV3-1 and TRBJ1-2; tentative D call: TRBD1 (5 bases). Per the germline V gene, CDR1 is LGHDT and CDR2 is YNNKEL (reference sequence). The CDR3 spans 14 residues. Trimming stripped 5 bases from V and 6 bases from J, with 16 bases between. CDR3 sequence (DNA): TGTGCCAGCAGCTGGGACTTACGAGGGAATGGCTACACCTTC. This codes for CASSWDLRGNGYTF.

The CDR3 here is CASSFETAGTSSSTDTQYF. CDR3 nucleotides: TGTGCCAGCAGCTTTGAGACTGCCGGGACTAGCTCTAGCACAGATACGCAGTATTTT. V usage is TRBV7-9 and J usage is TRBJ2-3; 9 nucleotides agree with TRBD2. The germline gives CDR1 SEHNR, CDR2 FQNEAQ (reference sequence). This CDR3 comprises 19 residues. Trimming cost V 3 bases and J 0 bases; bases outside gene matches: 13.

In its sample, this clonotype was seen many times. This rearrangement joins TRBV5-1 to TRBJ1-6; 10 positions match TRBD1. This CDR3 has 15 amino acids. V lost 5 bases, J lost 9 bases, and 8 bases stayed unmatched. Germline lookup yields CDR1 SGHRS and CDR2 YFSETQ. The CDR3 coding sequence is TGCGCCAGCAGGGATGTGACAGGGGGCCCTTCACCCCTCCACTTT. Encoded protein: CASRDVTGGPSPLHF. Looking up the rest from reference TRBV5-1 and TRBJ1-6 gives the full variable domain: KAGVTQTPRYLIKTRGQQVTLSCSPISGHRSVSWYQQTPGQGLQFLFEYFSETQRNKGNFPGRFSGRQFSNSRSEMNVSTLELGDSALYLCASRDVTGGPSPLHFGNGTRLTVT.

The chain couples TRBV19 to TRBJ2-2; 12 bases are a match to TRBD2. Germline CDR1 LNHDA, CDR2 SQIVND (reference sequence). Trimming at V came to 4 bases and at J to 7 bases, leaving 4 bases not matched to a gene. This CDR3 has 15 amino acids. CDR3 loop: CASSTLAGGFGELFF. The CDR3 DNA reads TGTGCCAGTAGTACCCTAGCGGGGGGGTTCGGGGAGCTGTTTTTT.

There are many counts of this clonotype. This chain uses TRBV12-3 or TRBV12-4 with TRBJ2-1; 11 positions agree with TRBD2. V shed 6 bases and J 6 bases; nucleotides not matched to a gene: 7. The CDR3 is 15 residues long. The CDR3 DNA reads TGTGCCAGCAGCGTGGGGACTAGCGGAATCAATGAGCAGTTCTTC. Translation: CASSVGTSGINEQFF.

This clonotype was seen repeatedly, ten times or more. V is TRBV7-2 and J is TRBJ2-1; D is possibly TRBD1 or TRBD2 (5 bases each). Trimming pared 2 bases from V and 10 bases from J, leaving 15 bases between. The CDR3 has 14 amino acids. The germline gives CDR1 SGHTA, CDR2 FQGNSA. CDR3 amino acids: CASSLWGTPWEQFF. The DNA for the CDR3 is TGTGCCAGCAGCTTATGGGGGACCCCGTGGGAGCAGTTCTTC.

This chain links TRBV20-1 with TRBJ2-5; D might be TRBD1 (5 bases). Trimming took off 1 base at V and 1 base at J, with 16 bases between the two ends. The CDR3 sequence is 16 residues long. Germline-derived CDR1 and CDR2 are DFQATT and SNEGSKA (reference sequence). The chain's CDR3 is CSARGVARAVQETQYF. DNA for the CDR3: TGCAGTGCTAGAGGAGTCGCCAGGGCAGTCCAAGAGACCCAGTACTTC.

This clonotype appeared many times. The chain has TRBV28 and TRBJ1-5, with D possibly TRBD1 on 6 matching bases. The CDR3 has 14 amino acids. V was cut by 5 bases and J by 4 bases, with 12 bases left in between. Looked up from germline, CDR1 is MDHEN and CDR2 is SYDVKM. The CDR3 DNA sequence: TGTGCCAGCAGTGCAGGGGTAGGAAATCAGCCCCAGCATTTT. The encoded protein is CASSAGVGNQPQHF.

This clonotype appeared many times. Written as DNA, the CDR3 is TGTGCCAGCGGCAGCGGGCGCGCCTATGGCTACACCTTC. Its translation: CASGSGRAYGYTF. This chain joins TRBV12-3 or TRBV12-4 and TRBJ1-2; D remains ambiguous. The CDR3 spans 13 residues. V lost 8 bases to trimming and J lost 4 bases, with 14 bases between them.

The V gene is TRBV30, the J gene TRBJ2-7; D is possibly TRBD1 or TRBD2 (5 bases each). Germline V lookup: CDR1 GTSNPN, CDR2 SVGIG (reference sequence). With 1 base removed from V and 6 bases from J, the gap between germline ends came to 13 bases. The CDR3 has 13 amino acids. The CDR3 sequence: CAWSGTARAEQYF. The CDR3 DNA reads TGTGCCTGGAGTGGGACTGCCAGGGCCGAGCAGTACTTC.

This clonotype showed up many times. The chain links TRBV6-1 to TRBJ1-2; TRBD1 matches at 11 bases. Per germline, CDR1 MNHNS and CDR2 SASEGT. Germline trimming cut 6 bases from V and 7 bases from J; bases unmatched to any gene: 4. CDR3 length: 13 amino acids. Here the CDR3 reads CASRGQGASGYTF. The CDR3 nucleotides read TGTGCCAGCAGAGGACAGGGGGCCAGTGGCTACACCTTC.

This clonotype has at least ten counts. The chain employs TRBV15 and TRBJ2-3, with 8 nucleotides matching TRBD1. CDR1 is LNHNV and CDR2 is YYDKDF in the germline V gene (reference sequence). The CDR3 is made up of 15 amino acids. Germline trimming cut 4 bases from V and 0 bases from J; bases unmatched to any gene: 3. CDR3 in DNA: TGTGCCACCAGCATTGGACAGGGTAGCACAGATACGCAGTATTTT. This sequence encodes CATSIGQGSTDTQYF.